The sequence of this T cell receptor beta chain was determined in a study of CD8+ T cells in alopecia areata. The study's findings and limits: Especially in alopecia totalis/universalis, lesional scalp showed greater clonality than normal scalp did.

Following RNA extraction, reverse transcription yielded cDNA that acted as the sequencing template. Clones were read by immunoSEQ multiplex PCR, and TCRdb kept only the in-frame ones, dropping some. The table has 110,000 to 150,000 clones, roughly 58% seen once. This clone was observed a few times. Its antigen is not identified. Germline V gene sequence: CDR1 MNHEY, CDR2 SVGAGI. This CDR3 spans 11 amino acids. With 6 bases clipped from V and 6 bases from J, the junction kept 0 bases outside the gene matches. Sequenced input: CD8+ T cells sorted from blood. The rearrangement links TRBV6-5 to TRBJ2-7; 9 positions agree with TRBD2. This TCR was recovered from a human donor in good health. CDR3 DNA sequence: TGTGCCAGCAGACTAGCGGGCGAGCAGTACTTC. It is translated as CASRLAGEQYF.